This T cell receptor beta chain was retrieved from a study of cytomegalovirus exposure and HLA in healthy donors. Overall study findings and caveats: It was taken for granted in presence/absence analyses that sequencing depth across donors was roughly uniform. The likely explanation for a cluster of highly shared sequence variants was sequencing artifact. Apparent HLA restriction characterized most CMV-associated TCR beta chains in a later analysis.

The PCR ran on 60 Vbeta and 13 Jbeta primers. Sequencing was performed with immunoSEQ multiplex PCR; in TCRdb, only in-frame clones are kept and a portion is missing. This table holds 78,000 or so clones, 84% found once. The V segment lost 2 bases and the J segment 2 bases; nucleotides outside the gene matches: 4. The germline V gene has CDR1 SGHNT and CDR2 YYREEE (reference sequence). The CDR3 length is 15 residues. Concerning this clone itself: The antigen remains undetermined.

This receptor was taken from a woman between 50 and 59 years old in good health and CMV-seronegative. V gene TRBV5-4 combines with J gene TRBJ2-3, with TRBD1 matching 8 bases. Sequencing was done on a sample of PBMCs. The CDR3 bases are TGTGCCAGCAGCTTCGGACAGGGTGACACAGATACGCAGTATTTT. Its protein is CASSFGQGDTDTQYF.